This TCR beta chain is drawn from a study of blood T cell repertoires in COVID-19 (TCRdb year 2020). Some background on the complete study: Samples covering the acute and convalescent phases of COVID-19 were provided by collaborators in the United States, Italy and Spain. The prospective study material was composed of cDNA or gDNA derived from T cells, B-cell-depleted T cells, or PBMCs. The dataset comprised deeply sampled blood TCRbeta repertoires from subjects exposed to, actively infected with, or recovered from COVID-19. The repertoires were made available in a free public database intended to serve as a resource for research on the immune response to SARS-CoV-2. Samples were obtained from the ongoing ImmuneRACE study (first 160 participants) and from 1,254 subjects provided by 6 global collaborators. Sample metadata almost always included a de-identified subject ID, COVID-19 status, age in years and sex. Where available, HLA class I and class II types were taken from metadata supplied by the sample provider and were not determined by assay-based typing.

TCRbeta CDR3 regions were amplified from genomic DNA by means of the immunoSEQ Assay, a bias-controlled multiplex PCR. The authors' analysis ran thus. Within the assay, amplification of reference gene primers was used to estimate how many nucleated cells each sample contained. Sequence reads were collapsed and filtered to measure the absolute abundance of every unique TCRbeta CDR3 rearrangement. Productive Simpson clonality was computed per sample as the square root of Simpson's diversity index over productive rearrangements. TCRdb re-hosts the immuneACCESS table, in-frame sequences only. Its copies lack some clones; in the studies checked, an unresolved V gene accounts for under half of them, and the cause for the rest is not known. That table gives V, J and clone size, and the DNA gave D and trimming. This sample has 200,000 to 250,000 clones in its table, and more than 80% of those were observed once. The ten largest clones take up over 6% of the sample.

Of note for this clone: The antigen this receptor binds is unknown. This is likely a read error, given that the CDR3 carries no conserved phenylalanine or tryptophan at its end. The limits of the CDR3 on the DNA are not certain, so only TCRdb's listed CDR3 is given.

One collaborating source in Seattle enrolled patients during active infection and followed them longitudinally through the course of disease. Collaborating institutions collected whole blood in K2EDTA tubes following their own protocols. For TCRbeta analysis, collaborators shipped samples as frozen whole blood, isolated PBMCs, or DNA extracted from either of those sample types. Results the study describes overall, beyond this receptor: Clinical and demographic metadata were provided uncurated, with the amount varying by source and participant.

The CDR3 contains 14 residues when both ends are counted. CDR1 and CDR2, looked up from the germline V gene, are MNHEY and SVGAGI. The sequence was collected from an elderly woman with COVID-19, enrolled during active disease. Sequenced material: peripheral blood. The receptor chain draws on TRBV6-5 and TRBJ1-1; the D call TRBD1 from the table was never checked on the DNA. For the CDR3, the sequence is CASSPTLGQGGEIS.